One and the same sample provided the 21 T cell receptor beta chains below, sequenced in a study of brain T cells in children with intractable seizures. Only in-frame clones appear in the TCRdb table, and some are missing; sequencing was by immunoSEQ multiplex PCR. The repertoire consists of about 320,000 clones, with roughly 93% occurring once and the leading ten covering 5.7%. Time point reported: blood from clinic visit 5 months post-surgery; TSC patient then seizure free. The sequencing used peripheral blood, collected 5 to 6 months after surgery. The receptor source for this set is a boy under three years old with tuberous sclerosis and intractable seizures.

The chain has TRBV5-5 and TRBJ1-5; no firm D call. V lost 3 bases, J lost 3 bases, and 10 bases lay in between. This CDR3 spans 14 amino acids. Per the germline V gene, CDR1 is SGHKS and CDR2 is YYEKEE (reference sequence). This CDR3 reads CASSYGGTNQPQHF. CDR3 DNA: TGTGCCAGCAGCTATGGAGGAACCAATCAGCCCCAGCATTTT.

The V call is TRBV7-8, the J call TRBJ1-6, with D hard to call. V was shortened by 3 bases and J by 10 bases, with 19 bases between the two germline ends. The CDR3 is 16 residues long. Germline V CDR1 and CDR2: SGHVS, FQNEAQ. CDR3 region: CASSFLGRILWSPLHF. The CDR3 region has the DNA TGTGCCAGCAGCTTCTTAGGACGGATTCTGTGGTCACCCCTCCACTTT.

The genes are TRBV7-3 and TRBJ2-7, with D possibly called TRBD1 or TRBD2 (6 bases each). Trimming took off 5 bases at V and 7 bases at J, with 12 bases between the two ends. Germline V lookup: CDR1 SGHTA, CDR2 FQGTGA. This CDR3 is built from 12 residues. The CDR3 DNA sequence: TGTGCCAGCAGCCACCGAGGGGGGGAGCAGTACTTC. It codes for CASSHRGGEQYF.

V is TRBV30 and J is TRBJ1-5, with unresolved D. Germline loops: CDR1 GTSNPN, CDR2 SVGIG (reference sequence). Deletions cut 1 base from V and 2 bases from J, with 9 bases between. This CDR3 has 14 residues. The CDR3 sequence is CAWSGGGGNQPQHF. DNA of the CDR3: TGTGCCTGGAGTGGGGGTGGGGGCAATCAGCCCCAGCATTTT.

This sequence joins TRBV28 and TRBJ2-7, with D unresolved. Germline loops: CDR1 MDHEN, CDR2 SYDVKM. The V gene lost 6 bases and the J gene lost 3 bases, with 6 bases spanning the gap. The CDR3 loop spans 11 amino acids. The CDR3 reads CASRNLYEQYF. The CDR3 region has the DNA TGTGCCAGCAGGAACCTCTACGAGCAGTACTTC.

The chain is built from TRBV7-9 and TRBJ2-1, with TRBD2 matching 10 bases. J lost 10 bases, V lost 3 bases, and 18 bases had no gene match. This CDR3 contains 18 residues. CDR1 and CDR2 from the germline V gene are SEHNR and FQNEAQ (reference sequence). CDR3 residues: CASSFPPALAGGVREQFF. The CDR3 DNA sequence: TGTGCCAGCAGCTTCCCCCCGGCCTTAGCGGGGGGCGTTAGGGAGCAGTTCTTC.

CDR3 loop: CASSLGLAGAYEQYF. The CDR3 DNA reads TGTGCCAGCAGCCTCGGACTAGCGGGGGCCTACGAGCAGTACTTC. The V gene is TRBV4-2, the J gene TRBJ2-7; 13 positions agree with TRBD2. This CDR3 is 15 amino acids long. CDR1 is LGHNA, CDR2 YNFKEQ, per germline. Trimming took 4 bases from V and 2 from J; bases not matched to a gene: 2.

In the case of this clone: One junction end does not reproduce the germline sequence, and a read error may be involved. V usage is TRBV7-9 and J usage is TRBJ2-1; D is possibly TRBD2 (7 bases). Germline assignment: CDR1 SEHNR and CDR2 FQNEAQ (reference sequence). The CDR3 has 12 amino acids. The CDR3 DNA follows: TGTGCCAGCAGCTCCGAAGCGGGACACCCAGTCTTC. Its protein product is CASSSEAGHPVF.

A single count supports this clone. The rearrangement uses TRBV2 and TRBJ1-2, with D hard to call. Germline assignment: CDR1 SNHLY and CDR2 FYNNEI. The CDR3 loop spans 14 amino acids. V gave up 2 bases and J gave up 7 bases, with 14 bases separating them. In DNA form, the CDR3 reads TGTGCCAGCAGTGAACTAGGGATAGGACGTGGCTACACCTTC. Residues: CASSELGIGRGYTF.

This rearrangement joins TRBV5-1 to TRBJ1-2; 9 bases line up with TRBD1. Germline-derived CDR1 and CDR2 are SGHRS and YFSETQ. This CDR3 spans 17 amino acids. V lost 0 bases, J lost 6 bases, and 12 bases stayed unmatched. DNA for the CDR3: TGCGCCAGCAGCTTGGGGCCCCGGGACAGGGAAGATCATGGCTACACCTTC. It is translated as CASSLGPRDREDHGYTF.

The chain carries TRBV15 and TRBJ1-5; 8 positions match TRBD1. CDR1 is LNHNV, CDR2 YYDKDF, per germline (reference sequence). V was clipped by 3 bases and J by 0 bases; unmatched bases: 13. The CDR3 is 19 residues long. CDR3 sequence (DNA): TGTGCCACCAGCAGCCAATACAGGGGGGAGAACTATAGCAATCAGCCCCAGCATTTT. Residues: CATSSQYRGENYSNQPQHF.

This chain links TRBV5-1 with TRBJ1-1; 7 bases are a match to TRBD1. The ends lost 1 base at V and 2 bases at J; junction bases unmatched: 5. The CDR3 runs 15 residues. In germline, CDR1 is SGHRS, CDR2 YFSETQ. CDR3 in DNA: TGCGCCAGCAGCTTGCGGACAGGCCGAAACACTGAAGCTTTCTTT. This sequence encodes CASSLRTGRNTEAFF. The variable domain in full, completed from reference TRBV5-1 and TRBJ1-1, reads KAGVTQTPRYLIKTRGQQVTLSCSPISGHRSVSWYQQTPGQGLQFLFEYFSETQRNKGNFPGRFSGRQFSNSRSEMNVSTLELGDSALYLCASSLRTGRNTEAFFGQGTRLTVV.

The CDR3 loop reads CASSTPRTGETTEAFF. CDR3 sequence (DNA): TGTGCCAGTAGTACTCCAAGGACAGGGGAGACCACTGAAGCTTTCTTT. This chain joins TRBV19 and TRBJ1-1, with 9 bases fitting TRBD1. V was pared by 4 bases and J by 4 bases, with 10 bases of the junction left unmatched. Germline loops: CDR1 LNHDA, CDR2 SQIVND (reference sequence). The CDR3 sequence is 16 residues long.

The chain recombines TRBV7-9 with TRBJ2-6; D remains ambiguous. The germline V and J ends were trimmed by 1 base and 4 bases, with 11 bases remaining between them. This CDR3 has 16 amino acids. Germline V gene sequence: CDR1 SEHNR, CDR2 FQNEAQ (reference sequence). The CDR3 DNA reads as TGTGCCAGCAGCTTAGTAGGGCTACGAGGGGCCAACGTCCTGACTTTC. Translation: CASSLVGLRGANVLTF.

The chain employs TRBV11-1 and TRBJ2-7, with 10 bases matching TRBD2. The CDR3 consists of 14 residues. Looked up from germline, CDR1 is SGHAT and CDR2 is FQDESV (reference sequence). The junction had 6 bases not matched to a gene; V was cut back by 5 bases and J by 5 bases. CDR3 nucleotides: TGTGCCAGCAGCCCGGCTAGCGGGGGTGACGAGCAGTACTTC. The encoded protein is CASSPASGGDEQYF.

V usage is TRBV25-1 and J usage is TRBJ1-4; D is perhaps TRBD1 (6 bases). Trimming stripped 4 bases from V and 8 bases from J, with 17 bases between. The CDR3 extends over 15 amino acids. Per germline, CDR1 MGHDK and CDR2 SYGVNS. In nucleotides, the CDR3 is TGTGCCAGCAGTGGGGGGGCCTTCTCAGGGGAAAAACTGTTTTTT. Translation gives CASSGGAFSGEKLFF.

Only one count was recorded for this clone. The chain combines TRBV5-5 with TRBJ2-1; D unclear. Germline CDR1 is SGHKS and CDR2 is YYEKEE (reference sequence). The CDR3 is 13 residues long. Trimming took off 2 bases at V and 9 bases at J, with 12 bases between the two ends. CDR3 in DNA: TGTGCCAGCAGCTTCCCCGGGTCGGGTGAGCAGTTCTTC. It codes for CASSFPGSGEQFF.

About this clone: The same CDR3 arises from other DNA sequences in this sample as well. The chain couples TRBV3-1 (or the pseudogene TRBV3-2) to TRBJ1-2; D gene uncertain. V was pared by 3 bases and J by 6 bases, with 14 bases between. From germline, CDR1 is LGHDT and CDR2 YNNKEL (reference sequence). The CDR3 is made up of 14 amino acids. The CDR3 DNA follows: TGTGCCAGCAGCCAGGAGGGAACGGGGAATGGCTACACCTTC. Encoded protein: CASSQEGTGNGYTF.

The CDR3, as DNA: TGCGCCAGCAGCTTGGATAGCGGGAGGGCCGGGGAGCTGTTTTTT. Protein product: CASSLDSGRAGELFF. This rearrangement joins TRBV5-1 to TRBJ2-2, with 11 bases matching TRBD2. The CDR3 has 15 residues. Germline assignment: CDR1 SGHRS and CDR2 YFSETQ. The ends lost 0 bases at V and 6 bases at J; junction bases unmatched: 1.

The count of this clone is one. The chain combines TRBV6-5 with TRBJ1-1; D possibly corresponds to TRBD1 (5 bases). Germline CDR1 reads MNHEY; CDR2 reads SVGAGI. V was trimmed by 0 bases and J by 0 bases, leaving 11 bases between them. The CDR3 covers 16 residues. The CDR3 region has the DNA TGTGCCAGCAGTTACTCGAAAACGGACATGAACACTGAAGCTTTCTTT. It is translated as CASSYSKTDMNTEAFF.

This rearrangement joins TRBV7-9 to TRBJ2-2, with a weak D call TRBD1 (6 bases). Germline assignment: CDR1 SEHNR and CDR2 FQNEAQ (reference sequence). The CDR3 is 16 residues long. V was trimmed by 4 bases and J by 1 base, leaving 13 bases between them. The CDR3 DNA reads TGTGCCAGCAGCTACGAGGGACACCTGAACACCGGGGAGCTGTTTTTT. Its protein is CASSYEGHLNTGELFF.